This entry lists 29 T cell receptor beta chains sequenced from one sample in a study of cytomegalovirus exposure and HLA in healthy donors. The PCR made use of 60 Vbeta and 13 Jbeta primers. Only in-frame clones appear in the TCRdb table, and some are missing; sequencing was by immunoSEQ multiplex PCR. The table includes 200,000 to 250,000 clones, over 65% detected once. Sequencing was done on a sample of PBMCs. The receptors were gathered from a man between 18 and 29 years old in good health and CMV-seronegative.

The chain is built from TRBV27 and TRBJ2-7; D might be TRBD1 (8 bases). V lost 3 bases to trimming and J lost 5 bases, with 23 bases between them. Germline V gives CDR1 MNHEY, CDR2 SMNVEV (reference sequence). The CDR3 runs 17 residues. This CDR3 reads CASSFVGGGRGRHEQYF. The CDR3 nucleotides read TGTGCCAGCAGTTTTGTGGGGGGGGGCAGGGGGCGCCACGAGCAGTACTTC.

The chain uses TRBV7-9 and TRBJ1-5; TRBD1 matches 10 bases. CDR1 SEHNR and CDR2 FQNEAQ come from the germline V gene (reference sequence). The V segment lost 5 bases and the J segment 6 bases; nucleotides outside the gene matches: 7. This CDR3 is 15 amino acids long. The CDR3 sequence: CASSTDWTGGQPQHF. CDR3 sequence (DNA): TGTGCCAGCAGCACAGACTGGACAGGGGGTCAGCCCCAGCATTTT.

The chain links TRBV30 to TRBJ2-7; TRBD2 aligns across 8 bases. The trim removed 0 bases at V and 2 bases at J, leaving 6 bases unmatched. This CDR3 region has 15 residues. Germline-derived CDR1 and CDR2 are GTSNPN and SVGIG (reference sequence). The DNA for the CDR3 is TGTGCCTGGAGTGTAATGGGACTAGGAGCCTACGAGCAGTACTTC. Translated, it gives CAWSVMGLGAYEQYF. The entire variable domain, with the rest obtained from reference TRBV30 and TRBJ2-7, is as follows: SQTIHQWPATLVQPVGSPLSLECTVEGTSNPNLYWYRQAAGRGLQLLFYSVGIGQISSEVPQNLSASRPQDRQFILSSKKLLLSDSGFYLCAWSVMGLGAYEQYFGPGTRLTVT.

The rearrangement links TRBV4-2 to TRBJ2-1, with a possible D match to TRBD2 (6 bases). Trimming took off 4 bases at V and 0 bases at J, with 16 bases between the two ends. The CDR3 is 17 amino acids. The germline CDR1 and CDR2 sequences are LGHNA and YNFKEQ. CDR3 in amino acids: CASSPLTGVDSYNEQFF. CDR3 nucleotides: TGTGCCAGCAGCCCCTTGACGGGAGTAGACTCCTACAATGAGCAGTTCTTC.

V and J are TRBV5-1 and TRBJ2-3; TRBD2 matches 9 bases. Germline values: CDR1 SGHRS, CDR2 YFSETQ. The CDR3 extends over 16 amino acids. Trimming removed 2 bases from V and 2 bases from J; junction bases left unmatched: 6. The CDR3 protein is CASSFESGRSTDTQYF. CDR3 nucleotides: TGCGCCAGCAGCTTCGAAAGCGGGAGGTCCACAGATACGCAGTATTTT.

The chain is built from TRBV28 and TRBJ2-7, with a weak D call TRBD1 (6 bases). The CDR3 spans 15 residues. V was shortened by 6 bases and J by 5 bases, with 20 bases between the two germline ends. The germline gives CDR1 MDHEN, CDR2 SYDVKM. CDR3 amino acids: CASSFTGFNRHEQYF. Written as DNA, the CDR3 is TGTGCCAGCAGCTTTACAGGGTTTAACCGCCACGAGCAGTACTTC.

The count of this clone is one. V usage is TRBV5-6 and J usage is TRBJ2-5; perhaps D is TRBD1 or TRBD2 (5 bases each). The J call is uncertain, as TRBJ2-7 better fits the DNA end. CDR3 length equals 15 residues. Germline CDR1 SGHDT, CDR2 YYEEEE. CDR3 in DNA: TGTGCCAGCAGCTTGTGGGACCGGGACTCCTACGAGCAGTACTTC. This sequence encodes CASSLWDRDSYEQYF.

Points on this clone: The same CDR3 arises from other DNA sequences in this sample as well. This sequence joins TRBV27 and TRBJ2-1, with 10 bases that match TRBD2. The V and J ends lost 4 bases and 11 bases, in that order; junction bases with no gene match: 14. Germline loops: CDR1 MNHEY, CDR2 SMNVEV (reference sequence). This CDR3 is built from 16 residues. The DNA for the CDR3 is TGTGCCAGCAGTTCCGGAGGGAGCGGGGGGGGGAATCAGCAGTTCTTC. This encodes CASSSGGSGGGNQQFF.

The chain links TRBV5-5 to TRBJ2-2, with 7 bases fitting TRBD2. The CDR3 runs to 17 residues. Germline values: CDR1 SGHKS, CDR2 YYEKEE (reference sequence). The ends lost 0 bases at V and 1 base at J; junction bases unmatched: 6. CDR3 loop: CASSLVPSGGNTGELFF. The CDR3 coding sequence is TGTGCCAGCAGCTTGGTGCCTAGCGGAGGGAACACCGGGGAGCTGTTTTTT.

The chain recombines TRBV7-2 with TRBJ2-7; D is perhaps TRBD2 (5 bases). Germline V gene lookup returns CDR1 SGHTA and CDR2 FQGNSA. The ends were cut back, 0 bases at V and 0 bases at J, with 9 bases in the middle. The length of the CDR3 is 15 residues. CDR3 region: CASSLAPGYSYEQYF. For the CDR3, the DNA is TGTGCCAGCAGCTTAGCTCCGGGATACTCCTACGAGCAGTACTTC.

This clone was counted a few times. The V gene is TRBV27, the J gene TRBJ2-7; TRBD1 aligns across 9 bases. After removal of 2 bases from V and 5 bases from J, the junction contained 4 bases not matched to a gene. The CDR3 totals 14 residues. Looked up from germline, CDR1 is MNHEY and CDR2 is SMNVEV (reference sequence). CDR3 coding DNA: TGTGCCAGCAGTTTAGGACAGGGGAGAGACGAGCAGTACTTC. Its protein is CASSLGQGRDEQYF.

This sequence joins TRBV6-5 and TRBJ2-5; perhaps TRBD1 as D (5 bases). The CDR3 length is 14 residues. V was trimmed by 0 bases and J by 5 bases, leaving 10 bases between them. In germline, CDR1 is MNHEY, CDR2 SVGAGI. The CDR3 nucleotides read TGTGCCAGCAGTTACTCGACAGTGGGGGAGACCCAGTACTTC. Protein: CASSYSTVGETQYF.

The chain couples TRBV18 to TRBJ1-2; D not resolved. V lost 2 bases and J 0 bases, leaving 10 bases between the germline ends. Looked up from germline, CDR1 is KGHSH and CDR2 is LQKENI. The CDR3 loop spans 15 amino acids. CDR3 loop: CASSPSAGPNYGYTF. The CDR3 nucleotides read TGTGCCAGCTCACCATCGGCAGGCCCTAACTATGGCTACACCTTC.

Only one count was recorded for this clone. The V call is TRBV6-5, the J call TRBJ2-2; D not resolved. The CDR3 contains 14 residues. The germline V and J ends were trimmed by 2 bases and 3 bases, with 7 bases remaining between them. The germline V gene has CDR1 MNHEY and CDR2 SVGAGI. CDR3 amino acids: CASSYEAYTGELFF. The CDR3 DNA is TGTGCCAGCAGTTACGAGGCCTACACCGGGGAGCTGTTTTTT.

Remarks on this clone: This sample also contains other DNA sequences that code for the same CDR3. The chain joins TRBV7-9 to TRBJ2-3; D is perhaps TRBD2 (5 bases). V was shortened by 3 bases and J by 3 bases, with 7 bases between the two germline ends. The germline V gene encodes CDR1 SEHNR and CDR2 FQNEAQ (reference sequence). The CDR3 loop spans 13 amino acids. CDR3 amino acids: CASSFEGTDTQYF. DNA for the CDR3: TGTGCCAGCAGCTTTGAGGGAACAGATACGCAGTATTTT. Variable domain in full (rest from reference TRBV7-9 and TRBJ2-3): DTGVSQNPRHKITKRGQNVTFRCDPISEHNRLYWYRQTLGQGPEFLTYFQNEAQLEKSRLLSDRFSAERPKGSFSTLEIQRTEQGDSAMYLCASSFEGTDTQYFGPGTRLTVL.

V usage is TRBV6-4 and J usage is TRBJ2-2; tentatively, D is TRBD1 (5 bases). Germline CDR1 and CDR2: MRHNA and SNTAGT. The CDR3 extends over 14 amino acids. V was pared by 4 bases and J by 7 bases, with 13 bases between. CDR3 region: CASSATDSYGELFF. DNA of the CDR3: TGTGCCAGCAGTGCCACCGACAGTTACGGGGAGCTGTTTTTT.

This clone was observed a handful of times. The chain combines TRBV15 with TRBJ2-2; maybe TRBD1 (5 bases). CDR3 size: 16 residues. Germline V gene data show CDR1 as LNHNV and CDR2 as YYDKDF (reference sequence). The germline V and J ends were trimmed by 0 bases and 2 bases, with 10 bases remaining between them. CDR3 sequence: CATSRDRRVNTGELFF. In nucleotides, the CDR3 is TGTGCCACCAGCAGAGATCGCAGGGTTAACACCGGGGAGCTGTTTTTT.

The rearrangement uses TRBV30 and TRBJ2-2, with D tentatively TRBD1 (5 bases). This CDR3 region has 12 residues. Between the trimmed V and J ends, which lost 2 bases and 7 bases, there was a span of 8 bases. The germline CDR1 and CDR2 sequences are GTSNPN and SVGIG (reference sequence). This chain's CDR3 is CAWSKGYGELFF. The CDR3 nucleotides read TGTGCCTGGAGTAAGGGGTACGGGGAGCTGTTTTTT.

This chain joins TRBV6-1 and TRBJ2-7, with D possibly being TRBD1 (6 bases). Germline CDR1 reads MNHNS; CDR2 reads SASEGT. V was trimmed by 2 bases and J by 2 bases, leaving 10 bases between them. The CDR3 runs 14 residues. CDR3 sequence reads: CASSELQGAYEQYF. The CDR3 coding sequence is TGTGCCAGCAGTGAATTACAGGGAGCCTACGAGCAGTACTTC.

The rearrangement links TRBV4-1 to TRBJ2-7; TRBD2 matches 7 bases. This CDR3 contains 14 residues. J gave up 0 bases and V 2 bases, and 1 base lay outside the gene matches. The germline V gene has CDR1 MGHRA and CDR2 YSYEKL. Here the CDR3 reads CASSQSGGSYEQYF. The DNA of the CDR3 is TGCGCCAGCAGCCAATCGGGAGGCTCCTACGAGCAGTACTTC.

This sequence joins TRBV4-1 and TRBJ1-1; 8 bases line up with TRBD1. Germline V gives CDR1 MGHRA, CDR2 YSYEKL. The CDR3 contains 14 residues. V lost 4 bases to trimming and J lost 5 bases; unmatched junction nucleotides: 6. As DNA, the CDR3 is TGCGCCAGCAGCCTCGTCAGGGGGCTTACTGAAGCTTTCTTT. It encodes CASSLVRGLTEAFF.

V gene TRBV18 combines with J gene TRBJ1-5; D call uncertain. V gave up 3 bases and J gave up 3 bases, with 6 bases separating them. The CDR3 is 13 amino acids. From germline, CDR1 is KGHSH and CDR2 LQKENI. The CDR3 reads CASSPGDNQPQHF. CDR3 in DNA: TGTGCCAGCTCACCCGGGGACAATCAGCCCCAGCATTTT.

This clone was seen a few times. V gene TRBV2 combines with J gene TRBJ2-4; 10 nucleotides agree with TRBD2. The V and J ends lost 6 bases and 7 bases, in that order; junction bases with no gene match: 15. Germline CDR1 and CDR2: SNHLY and FYNNEI. This CDR3 has 17 amino acids. CDR3 protein: CASSALIASGRGNIQYF. In DNA, the CDR3 is TGTGCCAGCAGCGCCCTGATAGCTAGCGGGAGAGGGAACATTCAGTACTTC.

The chain links TRBV23-1 to TRBJ2-3, with 10 bases lining up with TRBD1. TRBV23-1 is treated as an ORF (open reading frame) with a function not yet certain. The trim removed 0 bases at V and 6 bases at J, leaving 21 bases unmatched. This CDR3 has 21 amino acids. The CDR3 sequence is CASSQSGGQGVAKHKSDTQYF. As DNA, the CDR3 is TGCGCCAGCAGTCAATCAGGAGGACAGGGGGTAGCGAAGCACAAGTCGGATACGCAGTATTTT.

The V call is TRBV9, the J call TRBJ2-1; 7 bases map to TRBD2. Germline V gene sequence: CDR1 SGDLS, CDR2 YYNGEE. The CDR3 is 16 amino acids. V lost 0 bases and J lost 8; bases outside the gene matches: 11. CDR3 sequence reads: CASSVGGGRFGDEQFF. Written as DNA, the CDR3 is TGTGCCAGCAGCGTAGGCGGCGGGAGATTTGGGGATGAGCAGTTCTTC. The variable domain in full, with the rest retrieved from reference TRBV9 and TRBJ2-1, is DSGVTQTPKHLITATGQRVTLRCSPRSGDLSVYWYQQSLDQGLQFLIQYYNGEERAKGNILERFSAQQFPDLHSELNLSSLELGDSALYFCASSVGGGRFGDEQFFGPGTRLTVL.

The rearrangement uses TRBV6-5 and TRBJ2-1, with 9 nucleotides matching TRBD2. Germline V gene sequence: CDR1 MNHEY, CDR2 SVGAGI. The V gene end was trimmed by 2 bases and the J gene end by 4 bases; junction bases not matched to a gene: 3. The CDR3 has 15 amino acids. The CDR3 is CASSYGLAGYNEQFF. DNA of the CDR3: TGTGCCAGCAGTTACGGTCTAGCGGGGTACAATGAGCAGTTCTTC.

The chain recombines TRBV7-9 with TRBJ2-7; D might be TRBD2 (6 bases). V was clipped by 3 bases and J by 7 bases, with 7 bases between them. The CDR3 contains 11 residues. The germline gives CDR1 SEHNR, CDR2 FQNEAQ (reference sequence). The DNA of the CDR3 is TGTGCCAGCAGCTTCGCGGGGGAGCAGTACTTC. Amino acids: CASSFAGEQYF.

This chain links TRBV28 with TRBJ1-5; 8 bases fit TRBD1. Germline lookup yields CDR1 MDHEN and CDR2 SYDVKM. With V trimmed by 7 bases and J by 7 bases, 9 bases remained unmatched. The CDR3 is made up of 14 amino acids. The CDR3 DNA reads TGTGCCAGCATCCCGGACAGGGCAAGACAGCCCCAGCATTTT. This translates into CASIPDRARQPQHF.

The V and J genes are TRBV18 and TRBJ2-3, with TRBD1 identical over 7 bases. The CDR3 is 13 residues long. Germline CDR1 reads KGHSH; CDR2 reads LQKENI. J gave up 9 bases and V 2 bases, and 5 bases lay outside the gene matches. DNA for the CDR3: TGTGCCAGCTCACCAGGGGGCAGGGGGACGCAGTATTTT. Encoded protein: CASSPGGRGTQYF.